One TCR beta chain is described in this entry. Its antigen is not yet known. Qualities for individual bases were not recorded, and no much larger clone is one base off. The data are from a study of blood T cell dynamics during melanoma immunotherapy (dated by TCRdb to the early 2020s). Context from the whole study: The patients had metastatic melanoma and were given first-line pembrolizumab or nivolumab plus ipilimumab as standard of care in the United Kingdom. Peripheral T cell receptor repertoires of metastatic melanoma patients were profiled before and after one cycle of checkpoint inhibitor therapy to find early correlates of response. The training cohort consisted of consecutive patients, while an additional independent group of patients from the same centre was pooled to form an external validation set. The research as a whole found: Patients who later achieved disease control showed a bifurcated PBMC repertoire reorganization at W3, with increased clonality or increased diversity, unlike progressors. The study could not determine whether the T cell clones driving repertoire changes were melanoma-specific or reflected general immune activation. The relatively small sample size was acknowledged as a potential limitation on generalization of the results.

According to the study, the label for this sample's time point signals: week 3, after first cycle of checkpoint inhibitor. Blood was sampled before treatment (T0) and at week 3 (W3), after the first cycle of checkpoint blockade. Except for two patients with rapid clinical progression, response was assessed 12 weeks after the first infusion by RECIST 1.1; disease control meant complete response, partial response or stable disease. Patients were excluded for prior systemic cancer treatment, concomitant immunosuppressant therapy or synchronous other active malignancies. To track both circulating cells and T cell turnover, TCR beta was sequenced from bulk PBMC as well as from plasma cell-free DNA. PBMC were isolated from blood with Lymphoprep and SepMate tubes, followed by red cell lysis. DNA from PBMC and sorted T cell subsets was extracted with QIAamp DNA Blood Mini kits. A fixed 350 ng of DNA was loaded for every bulk PBMC sample. Following the manufacturer instructions, the immunoSEQ TCRb Assay kit was used to amplify TCR beta CDR3 sequences from genomic DNA. The KAPA Library Quantification Kit for Illumina platforms was used to quantify the pooled libraries by qPCR. Sequencing of the pooled libraries was done on an Illumina NextSeq 500, with clustering at roughly 0.6-1.1 pM. Per the authors' processing: TCR data were analyzed with immunoSEQ ANALYZER and the R LymphoSeq package. A rearrangement efficiency score was calculated as productive divided by the sum of productive and non-productive CDR3 sequences. Clonality was assessed using the Gini coefficient and diversity using the Renyi index at alpha=1, with pairwise comparisons between timepoints within each patient. Clonal relatedness, based on an edit distance of 3, and repertoire similarity, based on the Bhattacharyya coefficient, were both computed in LymphoSeq. To classify response, a linear discriminant analysis based on week-3 changes in clonality and diversity was built using the R MASS and caret packages. In TCRdb, the immuneACCESS table is reduced to in-frame sequences with V and J assigned. These tables do not hold every clone; where another copy was compared, an unresolved V gene accounts for under half, and the others remain unexplained. That table supplies the V and J calls and clone size; D and trimming were determined from the DNA. This sample has 8,500 or so clones in its table, and more than 75% of those were observed once. The ten largest clones represent about 2.5% of the sample.

Its CDR3 holds 16 amino acids, cysteine through phenylalanine. Of the read, only the CDR3 DNA is kept; its 48 bases are in frame from base 1. Between the V and J ends, shortened by 0 bases and 0 bases respectively, the junction contains 10 bases. Based on the germline V gene, the CDR1 and CDR2 sequences are SGHRS and YFSETQ. The clonotype was recovered from a human donor with melanoma. This sample comprised blood, obtained from a patient treated with checkpoint blockade. The V and J segments used are TRBV5-1 and TRBJ1-3, with a tentative D gene TRBD1 over 5 matching bases. CDR3 region: CASSLGGTSSGNTIYF. The nucleotide sequence is TGCGCCAGCAGCTTGGGGGGCACATCCTCTGGAAACACCATATATTTT. Outside the CDR3, residues come from the reference TRBV5-1 and TRBJ1-3 proteins, so the full variable domain is: KAGVTQTPRYLIKTRGQQVTLSCSPISGHRSVSWYQQTPGQGLQFLFEYFSETQRNKGNFPGRFSGRQFSNSRSEMNVSTLELGDSALYLCASSLGGTSSGNTIYFGEGSWLTVV.